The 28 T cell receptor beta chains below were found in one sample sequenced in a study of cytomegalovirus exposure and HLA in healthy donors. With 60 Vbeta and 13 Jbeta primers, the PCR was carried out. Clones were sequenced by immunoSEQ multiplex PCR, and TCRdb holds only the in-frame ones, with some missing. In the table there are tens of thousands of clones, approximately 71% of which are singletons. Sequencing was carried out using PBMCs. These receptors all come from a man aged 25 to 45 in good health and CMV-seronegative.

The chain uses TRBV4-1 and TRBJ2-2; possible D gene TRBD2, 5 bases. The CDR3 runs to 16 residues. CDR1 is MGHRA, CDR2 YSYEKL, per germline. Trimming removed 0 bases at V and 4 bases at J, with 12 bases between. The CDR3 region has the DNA TGCGCCAGCAGCCAAGATCTTTCGGGATCCACCGGGGAGCTGTTTTTT. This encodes CASSQDLSGSTGELFF.

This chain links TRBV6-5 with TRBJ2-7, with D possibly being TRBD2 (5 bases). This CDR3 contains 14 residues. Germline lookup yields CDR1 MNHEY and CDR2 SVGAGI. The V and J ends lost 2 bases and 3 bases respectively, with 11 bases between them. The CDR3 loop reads CASSYDSERYEQYF. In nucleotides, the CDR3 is TGTGCCAGCAGTTACGATAGCGAGCGCTACGAGCAGTACTTC.

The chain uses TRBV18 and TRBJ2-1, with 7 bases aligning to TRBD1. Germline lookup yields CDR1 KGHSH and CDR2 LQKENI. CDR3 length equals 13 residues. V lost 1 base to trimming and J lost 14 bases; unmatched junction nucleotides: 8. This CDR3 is CASSPLGTESEFF. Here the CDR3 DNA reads TGTGCCAGCTCACCACTCGGGACAGAAAGTGAGTTCTTC. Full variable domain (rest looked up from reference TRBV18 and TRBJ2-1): NAGVMQNPRHLVRRRGQEARLRCSPMKGHSHVYWYRQLPEEGLKFMVYLQKENIIDESGMPKERFSAEFPKEGPSILRIQQVVRGDSAAYFCASSPLGTESEFFGPGTRLTVL.

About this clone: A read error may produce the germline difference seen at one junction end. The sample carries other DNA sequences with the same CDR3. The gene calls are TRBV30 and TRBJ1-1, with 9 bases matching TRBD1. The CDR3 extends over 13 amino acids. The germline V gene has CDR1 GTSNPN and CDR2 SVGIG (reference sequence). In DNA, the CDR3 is TGTGCCTGGATGCAACAGGGGGCAACTGAGGCTTTCTTT. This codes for CAWMQQGATEAFF.

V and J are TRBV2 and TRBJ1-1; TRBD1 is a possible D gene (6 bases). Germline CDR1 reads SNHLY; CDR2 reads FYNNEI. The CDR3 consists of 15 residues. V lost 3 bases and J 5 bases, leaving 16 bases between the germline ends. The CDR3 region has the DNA TGTGCCAGCAGTGAGGGGGCAGGGAGAGTAACTGAAGCTTTCTTT. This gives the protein CASSEGAGRVTEAFF. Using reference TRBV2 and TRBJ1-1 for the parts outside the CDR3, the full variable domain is EPEVTQTPSHQVTQMGQEVILRCVPISNHLYFYWYRQILGQKVEFLVSFYNNEISEKSEIFDDQFSVERPDGSNFTLKIRSTKLEDSAMYFCASSEGAGRVTEAFFGQGTRLTVV.

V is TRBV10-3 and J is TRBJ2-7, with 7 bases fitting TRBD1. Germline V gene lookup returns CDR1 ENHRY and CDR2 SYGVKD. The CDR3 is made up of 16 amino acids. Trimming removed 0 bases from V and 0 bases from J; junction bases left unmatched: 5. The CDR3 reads CAISESGDRASYEQYF. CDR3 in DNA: TGTGCCATCAGTGAGTCCGGAGACAGGGCCTCCTACGAGCAGTACTTC.

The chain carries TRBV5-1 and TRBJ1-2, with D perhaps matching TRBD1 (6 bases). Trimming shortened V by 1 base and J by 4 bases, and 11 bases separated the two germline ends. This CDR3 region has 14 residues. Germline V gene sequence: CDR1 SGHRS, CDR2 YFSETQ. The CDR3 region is CASSLTGIVYGYTF. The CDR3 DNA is TGCGCCAGCAGCTTGACAGGGATTGTCTATGGCTACACCTTC.

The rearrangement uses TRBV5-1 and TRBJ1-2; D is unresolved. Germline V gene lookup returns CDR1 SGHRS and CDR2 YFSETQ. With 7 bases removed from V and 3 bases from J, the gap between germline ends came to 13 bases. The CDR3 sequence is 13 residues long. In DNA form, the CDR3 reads TGCGCCAGCTCCCTCGGGAGCTACTATGGCTACACCTTC. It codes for CASSLGSYYGYTF.

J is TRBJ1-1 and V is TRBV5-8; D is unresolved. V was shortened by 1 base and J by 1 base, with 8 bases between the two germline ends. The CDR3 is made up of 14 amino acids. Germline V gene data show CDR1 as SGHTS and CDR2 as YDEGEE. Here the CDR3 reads CASSLIGWNTEAFF. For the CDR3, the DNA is TGTGCCAGCAGCTTGATCGGTTGGAACACTGAAGCTTTCTTT. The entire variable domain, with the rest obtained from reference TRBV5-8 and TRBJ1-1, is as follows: EAGVTQSPTHLIKTRGQQATLRCSPISGHTSVYWYQQALGLGLQFLLWYDEGEERNRGNFPPRFSGRQFPNYSSELNVNALELEDSALYLCASSLIGWNTEAFFGQGTRLTVV.

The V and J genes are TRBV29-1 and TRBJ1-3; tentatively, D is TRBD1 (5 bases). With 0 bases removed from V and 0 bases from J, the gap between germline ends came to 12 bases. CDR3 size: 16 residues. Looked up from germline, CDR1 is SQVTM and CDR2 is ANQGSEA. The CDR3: CSVEDGAEGSGNTIYF. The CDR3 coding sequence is TGCAGCGTTGAAGATGGGGCGGAGGGCTCTGGAAACACCATATATTTT.

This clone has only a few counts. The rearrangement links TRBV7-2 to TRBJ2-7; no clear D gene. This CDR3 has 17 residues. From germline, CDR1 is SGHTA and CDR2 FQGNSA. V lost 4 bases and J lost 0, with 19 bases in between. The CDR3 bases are TGTGCCAGCAGCTCGAATACAGCCCTTTTAAGCTCCTACGAGCAGTACTTC. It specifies CASSSNTALLSSYEQYF.

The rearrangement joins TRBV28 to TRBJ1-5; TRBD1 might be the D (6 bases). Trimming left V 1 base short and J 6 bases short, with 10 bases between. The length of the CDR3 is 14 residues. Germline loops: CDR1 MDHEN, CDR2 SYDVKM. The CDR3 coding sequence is TGTGCCAGCAGTTTATTTGCGGGGGCTCAGCCCCAGCATTTT. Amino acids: CASSLFAGAQPQHF.

CDR3 sequence reads: CATSRDLAGVPADTQYF. CDR3 DNA sequence: TGTGCCACCAGCAGAGATTTGGCGGGAGTGCCGGCAGATACGCAGTATTTT. The chain recombines TRBV15 with TRBJ2-3; TRBD2 agrees at 7 bases. CDR3 length: 17 residues. Per germline, CDR1 LNHNV and CDR2 YYDKDF (reference sequence). Trimming took 0 bases from V and 4 from J; bases not matched to a gene: 10.

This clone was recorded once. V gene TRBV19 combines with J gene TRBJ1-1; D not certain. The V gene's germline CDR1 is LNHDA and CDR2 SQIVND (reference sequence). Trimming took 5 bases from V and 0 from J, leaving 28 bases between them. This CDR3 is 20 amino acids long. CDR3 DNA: TGTGCCAGTAGTCCCCTAGCGGGCCCCAGATGGCAGATAATGAACACTGAAGCTTTCTTT. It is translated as CASSPLAGPRWQIMNTEAFF. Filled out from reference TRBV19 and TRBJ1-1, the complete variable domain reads DGGITQSPKYLFRKEGQNVTLSCEQNLNHDAMYWYRQDPGQGLRLIYYSQIVNDFQKGDIAEGYSVSREKKESFPLTVTSAQKNPTAFYLCASSPLAGPRWQIMNTEAFFGQGTRLTVV.

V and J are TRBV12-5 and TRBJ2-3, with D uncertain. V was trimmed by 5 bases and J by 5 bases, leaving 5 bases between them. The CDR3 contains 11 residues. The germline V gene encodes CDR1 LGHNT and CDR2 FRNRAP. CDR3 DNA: TGTGCTAGTGGTAACAGAGATACGCAGTATTTT. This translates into CASGNRDTQYF. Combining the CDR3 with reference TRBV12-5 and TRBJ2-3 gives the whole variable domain DARVTQTPRHKVTEMGQEVTMRCQPILGHNTVFWYRQTMMQGLELLAYFRNRAPLDDSGMPKDRFSAEMPDATLATLKIQPSEPRDSAVYFCASGNRDTQYFGPGTRLTVL.

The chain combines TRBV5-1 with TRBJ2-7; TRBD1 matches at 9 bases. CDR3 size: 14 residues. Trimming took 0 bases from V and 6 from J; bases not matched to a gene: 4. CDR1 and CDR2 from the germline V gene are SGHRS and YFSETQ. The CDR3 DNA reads TGCGCCAGCAGCTTGGACGGACAGGGGTCCGAGCAGTACTTC. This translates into CASSLDGQGSEQYF.

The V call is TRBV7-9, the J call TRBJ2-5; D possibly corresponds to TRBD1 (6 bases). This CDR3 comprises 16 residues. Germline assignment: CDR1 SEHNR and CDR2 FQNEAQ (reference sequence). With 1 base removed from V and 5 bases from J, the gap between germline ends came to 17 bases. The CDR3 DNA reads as TGTGCCAGCAGCTTAGAGTCACAGGGTTATTGGGAGACCCAGTACTTC. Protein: CASSLESQGYWETQYF.

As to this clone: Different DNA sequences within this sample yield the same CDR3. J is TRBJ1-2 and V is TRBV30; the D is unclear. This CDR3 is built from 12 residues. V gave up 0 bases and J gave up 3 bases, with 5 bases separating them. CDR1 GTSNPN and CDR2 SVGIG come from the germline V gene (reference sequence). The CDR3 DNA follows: TGTGCCTGGAGTGTCGGGGACTATGGCTACACCTTC. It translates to CAWSVGDYGYTF.

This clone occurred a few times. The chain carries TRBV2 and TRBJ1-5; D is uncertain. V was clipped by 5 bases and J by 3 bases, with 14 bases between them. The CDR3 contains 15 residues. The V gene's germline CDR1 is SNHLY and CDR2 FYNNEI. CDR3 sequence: CASSLRRQVNQPQHF. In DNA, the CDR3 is TGTGCCAGCAGTCTAAGGAGGCAGGTCAATCAGCCCCAGCATTTT. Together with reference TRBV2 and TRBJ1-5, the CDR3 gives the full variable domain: EPEVTQTPSHQVTQMGQEVILRCVPISNHLYFYWYRQILGQKVEFLVSFYNNEISEKSEIFDDQFSVERPDGSNFTLKIRSTKLEDSAMYFCASSLRRQVNQPQHFGDGTRLSIL.

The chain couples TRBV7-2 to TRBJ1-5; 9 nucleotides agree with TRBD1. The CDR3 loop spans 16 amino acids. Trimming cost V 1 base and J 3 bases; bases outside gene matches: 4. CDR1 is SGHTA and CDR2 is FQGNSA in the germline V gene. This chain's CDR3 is CASSLVGTGNNQPQHF. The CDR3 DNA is TGTGCCAGCAGCTTAGTGGGGACAGGGAACAATCAGCCCCAGCATTTT.

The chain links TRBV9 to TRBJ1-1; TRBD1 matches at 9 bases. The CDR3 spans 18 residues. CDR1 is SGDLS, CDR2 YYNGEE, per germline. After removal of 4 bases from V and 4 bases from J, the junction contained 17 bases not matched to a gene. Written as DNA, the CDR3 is TGTGCCAGCAGCTCCGGGGCCAAGACAGGGGGGTTTTCCACTGAAGCTTTCTTT. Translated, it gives CASSSGAKTGGFSTEAFF.

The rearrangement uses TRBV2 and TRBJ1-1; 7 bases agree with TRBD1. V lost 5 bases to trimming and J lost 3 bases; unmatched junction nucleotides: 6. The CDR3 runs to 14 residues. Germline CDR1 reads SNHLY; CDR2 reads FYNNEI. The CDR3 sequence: CASSLQGSHTEAFF. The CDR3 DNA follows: TGTGCCAGCAGTCTACAGGGGTCCCACACTGAAGCTTTCTTT.

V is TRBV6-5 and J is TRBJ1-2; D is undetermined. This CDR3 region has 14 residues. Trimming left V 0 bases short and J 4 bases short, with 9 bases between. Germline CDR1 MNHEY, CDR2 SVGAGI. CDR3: CASSYSEGGYGYTF. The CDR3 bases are TGTGCCAGCAGTTACTCAGAGGGAGGCTATGGCTACACCTTC.

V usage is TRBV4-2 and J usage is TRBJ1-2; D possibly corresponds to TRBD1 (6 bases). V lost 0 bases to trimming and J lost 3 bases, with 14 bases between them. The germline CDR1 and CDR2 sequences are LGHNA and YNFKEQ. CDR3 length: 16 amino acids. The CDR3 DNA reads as TGTGCCAGCAGCCAAGAGGCATCGACAGGATACTATGGCTACACCTTC. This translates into CASSQEASTGYYGYTF.

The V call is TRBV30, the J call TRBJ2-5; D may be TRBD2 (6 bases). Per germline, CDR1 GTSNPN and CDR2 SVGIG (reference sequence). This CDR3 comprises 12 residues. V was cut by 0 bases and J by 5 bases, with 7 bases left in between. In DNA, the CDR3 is TGTGCCTGGAGTGTAGGAGGGGAGACCCAGTACTTC. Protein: CAWSVGGETQYF.

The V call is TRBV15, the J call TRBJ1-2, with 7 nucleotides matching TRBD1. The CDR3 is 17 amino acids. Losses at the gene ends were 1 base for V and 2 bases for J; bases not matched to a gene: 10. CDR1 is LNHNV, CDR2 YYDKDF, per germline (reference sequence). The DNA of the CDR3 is TGTGCCACCAGCAGAGGATTGCCGGGACAGTCGAACTATGGCTACACCTTC. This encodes CATSRGLPGQSNYGYTF.

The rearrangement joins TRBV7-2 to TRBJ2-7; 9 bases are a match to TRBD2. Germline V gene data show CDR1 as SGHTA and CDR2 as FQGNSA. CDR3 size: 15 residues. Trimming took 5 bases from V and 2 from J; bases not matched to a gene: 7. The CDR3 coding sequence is TGTGCCAGCAGCGTCATAAGCGGGGGGACCTACGAGCAGTACTTC. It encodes CASSVISGGTYEQYF.

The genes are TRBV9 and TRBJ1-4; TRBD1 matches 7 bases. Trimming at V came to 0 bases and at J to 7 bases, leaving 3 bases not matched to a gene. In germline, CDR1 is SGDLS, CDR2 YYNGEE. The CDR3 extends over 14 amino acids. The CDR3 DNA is TGTGCCAGCAGCGTAGAGGGGGCCAGTGAAAAACTGTTTTTT. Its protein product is CASSVEGASEKLFF. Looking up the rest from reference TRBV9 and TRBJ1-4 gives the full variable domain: DSGVTQTPKHLITATGQRVTLRCSPRSGDLSVYWYQQSLDQGLQFLIQYYNGEERAKGNILERFSAQQFPDLHSELNLSSLELGDSALYFCASSVEGASEKLFFGSGTQLSVL.